This T cell receptor (beta chain) was retrieved from a study of regulatory T cells in long-lasting Graves disease. V dropped 3 bases and J dropped 7 bases, with 10 bases sitting between them. The germline V gene has CDR1 SGHTA and CDR2 FQGTGA. CDR3 length: 14 residues. Construction of the TCR beta libraries employed iRepertoire HTBI primers in conjunction with Arm-PCR of CDR3 regions. Each CDR3 protein is one row after TCRdb ran MiXCR on the multiplex PCR reads. The data contain about 430,000 distinct CDR3 sequences, approximately 16% of them singletons. Regarding time point: newly diagnosed GD, antithyroid drugs for less than 3 months. RNA isolated from PBMCs was used to make the TCR library. The same data also went into a second study, on T cells in Graves' hyperthyroidism and ophthalmopathy. That investigation notes: Thyroid ultrasound, orbital computed tomography, clinical symptoms, and serum thyroxine and TRAb underpinned diagnoses.

The receptor was isolated from a woman between 40 and 50 years old with Graves disease. Here the sequenced sample was peripheral blood mononuclear cells (PBMCs), taken at new diagnosis, from a patient treated with antithyroid drugs. The chain uses TRBV7-3 and TRBJ1-6, with D unclear. The CDR3: CASSLSGINSPLHF. CDR3 in DNA: TGTGCCAGCAGCTTGTCGGGGATAAATTCACCCCTCCACTTT.